The entry below gives a single T cell receptor beta chain sequence along with its context. The assay was immunoSEQ multiplex PCR, and TCRdb's table has in-frame clones only and misses some. The data hold 45,000 to 60,000 clones, with about 83% observed a single time. This sample was included in a study of OX40 agonist ivuxolimab in advanced cancers. Trimming cost V 3 bases and J 5 bases; bases outside gene matches: 11. The CDR3 runs 16 residues. Germline CDR1 SNHLY, CDR2 FYNNEI. The source was CD4+ or CD8+ T cells sorted from blood, collected in a trial of the OX40 agonist ivuxolimab. The sequence came from an adult with an advanced solid tumor such as melanoma, head and neck, liver or kidney cancer. This chain uses TRBV2 with TRBJ2-7; 9 positions match TRBD2. The CDR3 protein is CASSELGLAGRNEQYF. CDR3 nucleotide sequence: TGTGCCAGCAGTGAGCTCGGGCTAGCGGGACGGAACGAGCAGTACTTC.